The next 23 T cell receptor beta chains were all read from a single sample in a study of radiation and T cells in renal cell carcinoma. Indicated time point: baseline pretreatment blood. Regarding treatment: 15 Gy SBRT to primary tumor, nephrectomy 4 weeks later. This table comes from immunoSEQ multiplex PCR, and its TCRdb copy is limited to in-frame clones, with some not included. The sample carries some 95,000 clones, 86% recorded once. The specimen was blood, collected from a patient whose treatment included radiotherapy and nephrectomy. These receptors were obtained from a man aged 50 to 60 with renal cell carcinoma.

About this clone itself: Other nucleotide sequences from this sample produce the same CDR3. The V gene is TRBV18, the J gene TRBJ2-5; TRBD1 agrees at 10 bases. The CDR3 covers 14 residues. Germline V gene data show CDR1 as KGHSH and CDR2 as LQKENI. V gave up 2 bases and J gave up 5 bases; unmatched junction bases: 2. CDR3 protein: CASSPGQGGETQYF. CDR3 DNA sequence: TGTGCCAGCTCACCAGGACAGGGGGGCGAGACCCAGTACTTC.

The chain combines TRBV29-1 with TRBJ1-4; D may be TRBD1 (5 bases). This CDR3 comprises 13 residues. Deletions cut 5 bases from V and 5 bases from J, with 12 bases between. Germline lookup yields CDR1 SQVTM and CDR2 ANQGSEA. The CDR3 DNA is TGCAGCGTTCTGGGACGGCCGAATGAAAAACTGTTTTTT. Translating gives CSVLGRPNEKLFF.

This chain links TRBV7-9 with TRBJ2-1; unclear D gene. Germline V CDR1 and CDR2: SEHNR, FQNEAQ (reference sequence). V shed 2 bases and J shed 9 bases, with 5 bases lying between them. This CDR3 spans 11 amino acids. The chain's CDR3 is CASSLYAEQFF. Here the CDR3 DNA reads TGTGCCAGCAGCTTATACGCTGAGCAGTTCTTC.

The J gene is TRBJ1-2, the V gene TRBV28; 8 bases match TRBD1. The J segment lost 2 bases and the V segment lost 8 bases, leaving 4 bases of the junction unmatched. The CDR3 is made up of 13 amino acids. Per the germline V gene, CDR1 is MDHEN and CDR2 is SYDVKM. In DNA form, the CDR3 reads TGTGCCAGCCAACAGGGGGGGAACTATGGCTACACCTTC. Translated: CASQQGGNYGYTF.

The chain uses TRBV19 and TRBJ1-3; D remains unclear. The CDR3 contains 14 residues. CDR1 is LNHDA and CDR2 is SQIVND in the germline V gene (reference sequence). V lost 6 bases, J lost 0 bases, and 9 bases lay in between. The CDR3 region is CASSVGSSGNTIYF. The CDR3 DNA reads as TGTGCCAGTAGCGTAGGGAGCTCTGGAAACACCATATATTTT.

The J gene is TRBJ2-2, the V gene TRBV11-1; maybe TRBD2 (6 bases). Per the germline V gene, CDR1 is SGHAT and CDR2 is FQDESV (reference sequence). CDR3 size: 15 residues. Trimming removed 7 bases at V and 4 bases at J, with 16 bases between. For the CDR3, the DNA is TGTGCCAGCACGATACGGGAGCCGGGCACCGGGGAGCTGTTTTTT. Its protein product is CASTIREPGTGELFF.

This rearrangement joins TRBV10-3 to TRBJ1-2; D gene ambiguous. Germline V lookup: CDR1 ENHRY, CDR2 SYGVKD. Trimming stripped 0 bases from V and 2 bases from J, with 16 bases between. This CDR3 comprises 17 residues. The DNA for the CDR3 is TGTGCCATCAGTGAGTCGGACGGGAGAAGGCCCAACTATGGCTACACCTTC. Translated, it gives CAISESDGRRPNYGYTF.

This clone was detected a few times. CDR3 protein: CASSLRPGEETQYF. The CDR3 region has the DNA TGCGCCAGCAGCTTGAGACCAGGGGAAGAGACCCAGTACTTC. The chain carries TRBV5-1 and TRBJ2-5; tentatively, D is TRBD1 (6 bases). Germline CDR1 is SGHRS and CDR2 is YFSETQ. There are 14 residues in the CDR3. V was clipped by 1 base and J by 3 bases, with 10 bases between them.

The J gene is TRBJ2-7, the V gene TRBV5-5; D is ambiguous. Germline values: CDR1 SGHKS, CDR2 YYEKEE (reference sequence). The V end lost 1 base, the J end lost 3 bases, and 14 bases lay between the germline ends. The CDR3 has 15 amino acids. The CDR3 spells CASSLSFTPVYEQYF. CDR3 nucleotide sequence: TGTGCCAGCAGCTTGTCCTTTACCCCCGTCTACGAGCAGTACTTC.

The CDR3 here is CSVSDRSVVLAYEQYF. CDR3 sequence (DNA): TGCAGCGTTAGTGACAGGTCGGTAGTCTTGGCCTACGAGCAGTACTTC. V gene TRBV29-1 combines with J gene TRBJ2-7; perhaps TRBD1 as D (6 bases). CDR1 is SQVTM, CDR2 ANQGSEA, per germline. The length of the CDR3 is 16 residues. The germline V and J ends were trimmed by 5 bases and 2 bases, with 22 bases remaining between them.

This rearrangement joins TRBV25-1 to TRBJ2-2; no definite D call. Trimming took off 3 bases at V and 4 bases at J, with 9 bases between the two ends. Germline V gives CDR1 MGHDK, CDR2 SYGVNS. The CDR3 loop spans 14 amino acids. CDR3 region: CASSEYLSTGELFF. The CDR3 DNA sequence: TGTGCCAGCAGTGAGTACCTAAGCACCGGGGAGCTGTTTTTT.

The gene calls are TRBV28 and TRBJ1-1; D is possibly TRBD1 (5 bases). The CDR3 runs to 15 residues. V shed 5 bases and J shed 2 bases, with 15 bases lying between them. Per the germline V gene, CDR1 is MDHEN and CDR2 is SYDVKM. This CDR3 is CASSPNRYPNTEAFF. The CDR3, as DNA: TGTGCCAGCAGTCCAAACAGGTACCCAAACACTGAAGCTTTCTTT.

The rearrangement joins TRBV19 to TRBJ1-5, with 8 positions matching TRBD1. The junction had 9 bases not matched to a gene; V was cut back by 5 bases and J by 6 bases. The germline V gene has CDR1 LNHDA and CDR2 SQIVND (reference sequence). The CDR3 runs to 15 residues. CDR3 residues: CASSPRTGTPQPQHF. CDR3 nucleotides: TGTGCCAGTAGTCCGCGGACAGGGACGCCTCAGCCCCAGCATTTT.

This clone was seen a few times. The CDR3 nucleotides read TGCGCCAGCAGCTCACTTGGGAGTTCCTACGAGCAGTACTTC. This encodes CASSSLGSSYEQYF. The chain couples TRBV5-1 to TRBJ2-7; D may be TRBD2 (5 bases). V was shortened by 3 bases and J by 1 base, with 11 bases between the two germline ends. This CDR3 comprises 14 residues. CDR1 and CDR2 (germline): SGHRS, YFSETQ. The full variable domain, rest sourced from reference TRBV5-1 and TRBJ2-7, is KAGVTQTPRYLIKTRGQQVTLSCSPISGHRSVSWYQQTPGQGLQFLFEYFSETQRNKGNFPGRFSGRQFSNSRSEMNVSTLELGDSALYLCASSSLGSSYEQYFGPGTRLTVT.

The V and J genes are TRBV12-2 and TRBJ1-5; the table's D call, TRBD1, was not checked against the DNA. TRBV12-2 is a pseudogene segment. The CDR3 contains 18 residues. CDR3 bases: TGTGCAAGTCGCTTAGAGAGCAGGGAAAAGCTTAGCAATCAGCCCCAGCATTTT. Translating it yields CASRLESREKLSNQPQHF.

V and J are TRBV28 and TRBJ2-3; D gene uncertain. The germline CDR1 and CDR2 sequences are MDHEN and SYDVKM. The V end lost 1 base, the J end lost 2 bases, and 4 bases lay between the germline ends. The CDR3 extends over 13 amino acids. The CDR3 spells CASSLSFTDTQYF. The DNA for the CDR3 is TGTGCCAGCAGTTTATCCTTCACAGATACGCAGTATTTT.

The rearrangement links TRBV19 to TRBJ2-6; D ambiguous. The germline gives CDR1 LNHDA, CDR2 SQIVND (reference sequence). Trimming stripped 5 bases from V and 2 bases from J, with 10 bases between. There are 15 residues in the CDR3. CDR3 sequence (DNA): TGTGCCAGTAGTGGCCTCTTCCCTGGGGCCAACGTCCTGACTTTC. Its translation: CASSGLFPGANVLTF.

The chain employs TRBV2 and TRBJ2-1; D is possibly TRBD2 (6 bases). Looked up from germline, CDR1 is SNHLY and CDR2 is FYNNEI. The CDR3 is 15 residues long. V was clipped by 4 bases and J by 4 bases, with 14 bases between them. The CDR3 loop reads CASSGGTIPYNEQFF. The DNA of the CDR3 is TGTGCCAGCAGTGGCGGGACCATTCCATACAATGAGCAGTTCTTC.

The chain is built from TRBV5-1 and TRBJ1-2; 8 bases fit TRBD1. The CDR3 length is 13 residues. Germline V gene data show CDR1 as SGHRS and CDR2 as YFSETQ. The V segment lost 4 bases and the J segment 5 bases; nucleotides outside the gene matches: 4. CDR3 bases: TGCGCCAGCAGCCCGACAGGGGATTATGGCTACACCTTC. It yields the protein CASSPTGDYGYTF.

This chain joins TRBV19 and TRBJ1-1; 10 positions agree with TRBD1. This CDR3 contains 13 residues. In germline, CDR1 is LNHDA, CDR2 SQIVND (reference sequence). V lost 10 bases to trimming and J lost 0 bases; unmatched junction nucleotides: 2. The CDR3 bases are TGTGCCACGGGACAGGGGTTGAACACTGAAGCTTTCTTT. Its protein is CATGQGLNTEAFF.

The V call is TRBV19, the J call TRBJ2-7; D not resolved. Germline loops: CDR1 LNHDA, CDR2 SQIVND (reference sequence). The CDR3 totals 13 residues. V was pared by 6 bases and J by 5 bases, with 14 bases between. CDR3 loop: CASRGAKPNEQYF. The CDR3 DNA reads TGTGCCAGTAGAGGTGCGAAGCCCAACGAGCAGTACTTC.

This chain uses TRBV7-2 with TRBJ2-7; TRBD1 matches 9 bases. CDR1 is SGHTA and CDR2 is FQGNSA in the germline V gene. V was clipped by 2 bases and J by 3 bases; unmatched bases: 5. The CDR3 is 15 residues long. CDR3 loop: CASSLIGTGRYEQYF. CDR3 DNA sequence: TGTGCCAGCAGCTTAATTGGGACAGGGCGCTACGAGCAGTACTTC.

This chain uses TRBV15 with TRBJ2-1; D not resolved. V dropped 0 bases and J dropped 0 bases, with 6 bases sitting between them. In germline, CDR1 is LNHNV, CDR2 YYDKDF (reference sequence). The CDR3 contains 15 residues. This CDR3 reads CATSREYLSYNEQFF. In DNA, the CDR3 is TGTGCCACCAGCAGAGAGTATCTCTCCTACAATGAGCAGTTCTTC.